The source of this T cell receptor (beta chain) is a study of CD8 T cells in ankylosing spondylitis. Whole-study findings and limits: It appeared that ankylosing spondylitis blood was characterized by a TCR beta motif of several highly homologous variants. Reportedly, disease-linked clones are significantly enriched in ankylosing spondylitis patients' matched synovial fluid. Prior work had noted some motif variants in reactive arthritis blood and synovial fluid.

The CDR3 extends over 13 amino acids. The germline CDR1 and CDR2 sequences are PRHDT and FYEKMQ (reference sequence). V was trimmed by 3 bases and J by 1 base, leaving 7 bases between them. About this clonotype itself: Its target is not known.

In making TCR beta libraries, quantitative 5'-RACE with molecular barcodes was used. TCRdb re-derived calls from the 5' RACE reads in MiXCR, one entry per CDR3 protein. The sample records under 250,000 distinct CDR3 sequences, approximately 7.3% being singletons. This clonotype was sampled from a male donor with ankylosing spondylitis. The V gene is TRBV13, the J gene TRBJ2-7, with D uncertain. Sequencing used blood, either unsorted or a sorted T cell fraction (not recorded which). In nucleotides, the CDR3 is TGTGCCAGCAGCTTGTGGAGTTCCTACGAGCAGTACTTC. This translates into CASSLWSSYEQYF. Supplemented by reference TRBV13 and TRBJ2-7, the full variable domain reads AAGVIQSPRHLIKEKRETATLKCYPIPRHDTVYWYQQGPGQDPQFLISFYEKMQSDKGSIPDRFSAQQFSDYHSELNMSSLELGDSALYFCASSLWSSYEQYFGPGTRLTVT.